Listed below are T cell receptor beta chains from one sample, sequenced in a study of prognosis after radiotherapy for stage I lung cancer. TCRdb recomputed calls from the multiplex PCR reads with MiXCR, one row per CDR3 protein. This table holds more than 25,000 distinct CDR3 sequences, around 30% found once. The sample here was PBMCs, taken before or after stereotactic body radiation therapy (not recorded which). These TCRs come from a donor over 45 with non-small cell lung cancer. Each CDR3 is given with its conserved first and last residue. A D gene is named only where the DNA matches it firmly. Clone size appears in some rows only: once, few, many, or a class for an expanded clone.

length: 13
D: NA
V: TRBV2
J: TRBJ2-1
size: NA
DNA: TGTGCCAGCGTTGACAGGTCCTACAATGAGCAGTTCTTC
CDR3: CASVDRSYNEQFF

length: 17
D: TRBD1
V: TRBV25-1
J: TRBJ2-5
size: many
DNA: TGTGCCAGCAGCGATCCGGGACAGGGGGCGCTGGGAGAGACCCAGTACTTC
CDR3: CASSDPGQGALGETQYF

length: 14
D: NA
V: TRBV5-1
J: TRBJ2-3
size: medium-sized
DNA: TGCGCCAGCAGCTTGGCCGGGGTTCCAGATACGCAGTATTTT
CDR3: CASSLAGVPDTQYF

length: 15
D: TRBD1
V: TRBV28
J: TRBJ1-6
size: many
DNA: TGTGCCAGCAGCCCTGGGACAGGGTCATACTCACCCCTCCACTTT
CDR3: CASSPGTGSYSPLHF

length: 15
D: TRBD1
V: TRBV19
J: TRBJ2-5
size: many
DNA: TGTGCCAGTAGAGCCGGGACAGGTCCTTGGGAGACCCAGTACTTC
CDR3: CASRAGTGPWETQYF

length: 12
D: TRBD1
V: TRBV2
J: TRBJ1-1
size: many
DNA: TGTGCCAGCAGAGACAGGGTCACTGAAGCTTTCTTT
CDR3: CASRDRVTEAFF

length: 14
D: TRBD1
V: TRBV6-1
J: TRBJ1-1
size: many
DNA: TGTGCCAGCAGACAGGGGACGGCGAACACTGAAGCTTTCTTT
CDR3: CASRQGTANTEAFF

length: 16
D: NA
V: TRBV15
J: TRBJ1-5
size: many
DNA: TGTGCCACCAGCAGAGACCGTGAGCGCGGTGGTCCGCCCCAGCATTTT
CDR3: CATSRDRERGGPPQHF

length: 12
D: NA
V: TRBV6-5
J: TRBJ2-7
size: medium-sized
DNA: TGTGCCAGCAGTTATAAGCGAGACGAGCAGTACTTC
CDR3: CASSYKRDEQYF

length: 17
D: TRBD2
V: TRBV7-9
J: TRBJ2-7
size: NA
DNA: TGTGCCAGCAGAACCGAGAGTAGGACTAGCGGGAGAGACGAGCAGTACTTC
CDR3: CASRTESRTSGRDEQYF

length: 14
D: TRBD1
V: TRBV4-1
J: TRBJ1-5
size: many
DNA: TGCGCCAGCAGCCAGGGACAGGTGGCGAGCCCCCAGCATTTT
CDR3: CASSQGQVASPQHF

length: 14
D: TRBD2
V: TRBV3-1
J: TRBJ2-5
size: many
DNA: TGTGCCAGCAGCCCGAGACTAGCGGGAGGGACCCAGTACTTC
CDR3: CASSPRLAGGTQYF

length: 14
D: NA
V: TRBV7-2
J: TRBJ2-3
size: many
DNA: TGTGCCAGCAGCTTAGCGGGGGGAACAGATACGCAGTATTTT
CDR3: CASSLAGGTDTQYF

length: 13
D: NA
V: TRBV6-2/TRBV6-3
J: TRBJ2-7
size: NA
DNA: TGTGCCAGTCAAGGTGAGTACTCCTACGAGCAGTACTTC
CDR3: CASQGEYSYEQYF

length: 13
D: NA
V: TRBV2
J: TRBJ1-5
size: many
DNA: TGTGCCAGCAGAGGACAGAGTAATCAGCCCCAGCATTTT
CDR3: CASRGQSNQPQHF

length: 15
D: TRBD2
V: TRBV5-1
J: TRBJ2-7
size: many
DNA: TGCGCCAGCAGCTTGGGGAGCGGGAGTTTCTACGAGCAGTACTTC
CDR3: CASSLGSGSFYEQYF

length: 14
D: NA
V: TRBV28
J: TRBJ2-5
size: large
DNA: TGTGCCAGCAGTGTAAAACCTAGCCAAGAGACCCAGTACTTC
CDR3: CASSVKPSQETQYF

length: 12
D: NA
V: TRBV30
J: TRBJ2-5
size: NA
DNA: TGTGCCTGGGGGTTGGATCAAGAGACCCAGTACTTC
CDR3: CAWGLDQETQYF

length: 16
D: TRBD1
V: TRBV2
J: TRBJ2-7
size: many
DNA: TGTGCCAGCGCTGGGACAGGGGCGATTCTATCCTACGAGCAGTACTTC
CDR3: CASAGTGAILSYEQYF

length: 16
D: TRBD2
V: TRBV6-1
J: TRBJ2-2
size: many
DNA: TGTGCCAGCAGTGAGATAGCGGGTGGTAACACCGGGGAGCTGTTTTTT
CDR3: CASSEIAGGNTGELFF

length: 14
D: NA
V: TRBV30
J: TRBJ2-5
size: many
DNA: TGTGCCTGGGACACCCATATGTATGGGGAGACCCAGTACTTC
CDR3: CAWDTHMYGETQYF

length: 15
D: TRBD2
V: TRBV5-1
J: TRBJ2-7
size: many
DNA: TGCGCCAGCAGGACCGGGACTAGCGGGCACTACGAGCAGTACTTC
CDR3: CASRTGTSGHYEQYF

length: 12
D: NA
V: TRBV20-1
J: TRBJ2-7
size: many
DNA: TGCAGTGCGACGGGCCCCCATTACGAGCAGTACTTC
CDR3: CSATGPHYEQYF

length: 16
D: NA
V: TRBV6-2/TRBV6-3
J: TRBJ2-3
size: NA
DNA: TGTGCCAGCAGTTACTCGCTCGGTAGTCACACAGATACGCAGTATTTT
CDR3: CASSYSLGSHTDTQYF

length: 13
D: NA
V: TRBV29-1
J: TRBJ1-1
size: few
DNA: TGCAGCGTCCGAGGACAGATGAACACTGAAGCTTTCTTT
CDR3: CSVRGQMNTEAFF

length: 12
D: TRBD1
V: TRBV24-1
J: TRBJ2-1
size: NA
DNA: TGTGCCACCAGTGGGGACAGAAATGAGCAGTTCTTC
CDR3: CATSGDRNEQFF

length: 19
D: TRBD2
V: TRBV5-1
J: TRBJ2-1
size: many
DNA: TGCGCCAGCAGCATCCCGGGACTAGCGGGAGGTGCCTCCTACAATGAGCAGTTCTTC
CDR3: CASSIPGLAGGASYNEQFF

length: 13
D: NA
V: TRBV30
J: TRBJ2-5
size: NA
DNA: TGTGCCTGGAATATGGGGACTTGGGAGACCCAGTACTTC
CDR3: CAWNMGTWETQYF

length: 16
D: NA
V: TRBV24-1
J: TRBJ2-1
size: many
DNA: TGTGCCACCAGTGATTCTCGGGGACACGGAGGGAGTGAGCAGTTCTTC
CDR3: CATSDSRGHGGSEQFF

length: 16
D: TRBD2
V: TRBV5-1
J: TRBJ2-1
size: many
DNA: TGCGCCAGCAGCCCGCCTAAGGGACTAACCTACAATGAGCAGTTCTTC
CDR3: CASSPPKGLTYNEQFF

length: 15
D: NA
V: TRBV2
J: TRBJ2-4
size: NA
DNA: TGTGCCAGCGTGGACAACCACCTTTCCAAAAACATTCAGTACTTC
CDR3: CASVDNHLSKNIQYF

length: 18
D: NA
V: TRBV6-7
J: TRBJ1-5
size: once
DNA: TGTGCCAGCAGTCTGACCCTCGACAGTGGTCGGAGCAATCAGCCCCAGCATTTT
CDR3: CASSLTLDSGRSNQPQHF

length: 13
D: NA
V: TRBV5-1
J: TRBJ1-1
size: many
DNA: TGCGCCAGCAGCTTGGCGGTTGGACAGGAAGCTTTCTTT
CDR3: CASSLAVGQEAFF

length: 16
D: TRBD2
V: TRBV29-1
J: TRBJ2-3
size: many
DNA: TGCAGCTTGTGGACTAGCGGGAGGGCCGGGGGAGATACGCAGTATTTT
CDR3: CSLWTSGRAGGDTQYF

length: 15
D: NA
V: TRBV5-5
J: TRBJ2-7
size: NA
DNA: TGTGCCAGCAGCTTTGGAGGGGGCGGACCCTACGAGCAGTACTTC
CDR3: CASSFGGGGPYEQYF

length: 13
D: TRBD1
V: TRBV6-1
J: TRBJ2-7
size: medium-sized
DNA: TGTGCCAGCACCGGGACAGGCCTCTACGAGCAGTACTTC
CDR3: CASTGTGLYEQYF

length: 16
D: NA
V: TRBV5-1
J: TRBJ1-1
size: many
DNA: TGCGCCAGCAGCCCCGGCGGCTCAGGCCGGAACACTGAAGCTTTCTTT
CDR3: CASSPGGSGRNTEAFF

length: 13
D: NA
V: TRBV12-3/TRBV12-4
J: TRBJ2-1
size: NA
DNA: TGTGCCAGCAGGGCTGGTGGAACAGCTGAGCATTTCTTC
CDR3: CASRAGGTAEHFF

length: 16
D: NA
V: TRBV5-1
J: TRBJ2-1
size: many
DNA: TGCGCCAGCAGCTCTCAGGGTTTGGGCTCCTACAATGAGCAGTTCTTC
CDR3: CASSSQGLGSYNEQFF

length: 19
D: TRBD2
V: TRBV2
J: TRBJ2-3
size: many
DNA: TGTGCCAGCAGTGAATATCTAGCACTAGCGGGAAAAAGCACAGATACGCAGTATTTT
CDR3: CASSEYLALAGKSTDTQYF

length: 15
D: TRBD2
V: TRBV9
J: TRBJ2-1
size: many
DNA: TGTGCCAGCAGCAAGACTAGCGGGAGGAGCAATGAGCAGTTCTTC
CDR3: CASSKTSGRSNEQFF

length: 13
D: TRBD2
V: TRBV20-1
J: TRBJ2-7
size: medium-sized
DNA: TGCAGTGCTAGACTAGCGGGTCACAACGAGCAGTACTTC
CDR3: CSARLAGHNEQYF

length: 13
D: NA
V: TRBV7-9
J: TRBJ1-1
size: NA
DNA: TGTGCCAGCAGATTCGGGGCGAACACTGAAGCTTTATTT
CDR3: CASRFGANTEALF

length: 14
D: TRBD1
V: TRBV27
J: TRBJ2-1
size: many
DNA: TGTGCCAGCAGCCGTATCCCCACAGGGGACGAGCAGTTCTTC
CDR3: CASSRIPTGDEQFF

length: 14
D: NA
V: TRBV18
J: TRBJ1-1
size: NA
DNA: TGTGCCAGCTCGGCTACAGGCGGGAACACTGAAGCTTTCTTT
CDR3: CASSATGGNTEAFF

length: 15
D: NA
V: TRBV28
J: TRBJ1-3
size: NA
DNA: TGTGCCAGCAGCCAGTACAGGGTCACTGGAAACACCATATATTTT
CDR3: CASSQYRVTGNTIYF

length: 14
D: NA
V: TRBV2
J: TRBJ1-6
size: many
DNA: TGTGCCAGCAGTGGCCCGAGTGTCAATTCACCCCTCCACTTT
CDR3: CASSGPSVNSPLHF

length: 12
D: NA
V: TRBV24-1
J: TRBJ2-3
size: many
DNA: TGTGCCACCAGTGATTGGACGGGAGTAGGGTATTTT
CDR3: CATSDWTGVGYF

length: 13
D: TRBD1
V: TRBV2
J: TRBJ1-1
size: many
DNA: TGTGCCAGCAGTTATTTTGGACAGGGAGGAGCTTTCTTT
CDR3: CASSYFGQGGAFF

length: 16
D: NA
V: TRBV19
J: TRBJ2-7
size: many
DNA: TGTGCCAGTAGTAGTTTGGAAAGCGGATACTTCTACGAGCAGTACTTC
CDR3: CASSSLESGYFYEQYF